The clone carrying this TCR beta chain showed up just a few times. Its antigen remains unidentified. CDR1 is SEHNR, CDR2 FQNEAQ, per germline (reference sequence). V was clipped by 2 bases and J by 1 base, with 8 bases between them. This CDR3 has 14 amino acids. This entry belongs to a study of response to subunit inactivated influenza vaccine. Study outcomes and limitations: Authors suggested few new T cells are recruited by each seasonal influenza vaccination.

One entry per CDR3 protein, called by TCRdb with MiXCR from the RT-PCR reads. The sample holds about 190,000 distinct CDR3 sequences; approximately 14% are singletons and the top ten take approximately 30%. The sequencing here drew on CD8+ T cells sorted from PBMCs, taken 5 to 6 days after vaccination. The chain has TRBV7-9 and TRBJ1-2, with no clear D. The clonotype comes from a man over 45 who received an inactivated influenza vaccine. CDR3 region: CASSLNDINYGYTF. Written as DNA, the CDR3 is TGTGCCAGCAGCTTAAACGACATTAACTATGGCTACACCTTC.